One and the same sample provided the 23 T cell receptor beta chains below, sequenced in a study of blood T cell repertoires in COVID-19. Repertoires were generated with immunoSEQ multiplex PCR, while TCRdb's copy carries only in-frame clones and drops some. The sample records nearly 400,000 clones, roughly nine tenths being singletons. Sequencing was carried out using PBMCs or T cells enriched from blood (not recorded which). The source of these receptors is a woman in her thirties who had recovered from COVID-19.

The CDR3 DNA sequence: TGTGCCAGCAGTTACTCGGGGACAGGGGGCACTGAGCCCCAGCATTTT. This sequence encodes CASSYSGTGGTEPQHF. The chain recombines TRBV6-5 with TRBJ1-5; 12 bases map to TRBD1. Per the germline V gene, CDR1 is MNHEY and CDR2 is SVGAGI. The ends lost 0 bases at V and 8 bases at J; junction bases unmatched: 5. The CDR3 extends over 16 amino acids.

J is TRBJ1-1 and V is TRBV7-8, with D perhaps TRBD1 (6 bases). Trimming shortened V by 5 bases and J by 5 bases, and 18 bases separated the two germline ends. This CDR3 region has 15 residues. Germline-derived CDR1 and CDR2 are SGHVS and FQNEAQ. CDR3 nucleotides: TGTGCCAGCAGCATTACCGGGACACCGGGGACTGAAGCTTTCTTT. Its translation: CASSITGTPGTEAFF. Supplemented by reference TRBV7-8 and TRBJ1-1, the full variable domain reads GAGVSQSPRYKVAKRGQDVALRCDPISGHVSLFWYQQALGQGPEFLTYFQNEAQLDKSGLPSDRFFAERPEGSVSTLKIQRTQQEDSAVYLCASSITGTPGTEAFFGQGTRLTVV.

This chain connects TRBV19 to TRBJ2-5; possible D gene TRBD2, 6 bases. The CDR3 contains 15 residues. Trimming took off 7 bases at V and 5 bases at J, with 20 bases between the two ends. CDR1 is LNHDA, CDR2 SQIVND, per germline (reference sequence). The CDR3 sequence is CASTAGNSPRETQYF. The CDR3 DNA sequence: TGTGCCAGTACCGCGGGGAACAGCCCCCGGGAGACCCAGTACTTC.

The chain recombines TRBV28 with TRBJ2-5; D might be TRBD1 (6 bases). CDR1 is MDHEN, CDR2 SYDVKM, per germline. The CDR3 sequence is 15 residues long. The ends were cut back, 5 bases at V and 5 bases at J, with 18 bases in the middle. The chain's CDR3 is CASSSKQGGRETQYF. The CDR3 region has the DNA TGTGCCAGCAGTAGCAAACAGGGTGGCAGGGAGACCCAGTACTTC. Variable domain in full (rest from reference TRBV28 and TRBJ2-5): DVKVTQSSRYLVKRTGEKVFLECVQDMDHENMFWYRQDPGLGLRLIYFSYDVKMKEKGDIPEGYSVSREKKERFSLILESASTNQTSMYLCASSSKQGGRETQYFGPGTRLLVL.

This sequence joins TRBV7-3 and TRBJ1-1; 8 bases line up with TRBD1. Germline V gene lookup returns CDR1 SGHTA and CDR2 FQGTGA. The CDR3 is 17 residues long. V lost 7 bases to trimming and J lost 4 bases; unmatched junction nucleotides: 17. CDR3 sequence: CASTPQIPDREATEAFF. CDR3 nucleotides: TGTGCCAGCACCCCTCAGATCCCGGACAGGGAGGCCACTGAAGCTTTCTTT.

This rearrangement joins TRBV23-1 to TRBJ1-5; 7 positions agree with TRBD1. TRBV23-1 is an ORF, and what it does is uncertain. V was pared by 2 bases and J by 0 bases, with 4 bases of the junction left unmatched. This CDR3 region has 16 residues. CDR3 amino acids: CASSQRTGYSNQPQHF. In DNA, the CDR3 is TGCGCCAGCAGTCAAAGGACAGGTTATAGCAATCAGCCCCAGCATTTT.

The chain has TRBV6-1 and TRBJ1-1; unclear D gene. CDR1 is MNHNS and CDR2 is SASEGT in the germline V gene. V shed 3 bases and J shed 1 base, with 15 bases lying between them. The CDR3 consists of 16 residues. This CDR3 is CASSDWRRPPNTEAFF. In nucleotides, the CDR3 is TGTGCCAGCAGTGACTGGAGACGGCCACCGAACACTGAAGCTTTCTTT.

The CDR3 coding sequence is TGTGCCAGCTCACCACGGGGACAGGGGGGTACTGAAGCTTTCTTT. It specifies CASSPRGQGGTEAFF. The chain recombines TRBV18 with TRBJ1-1, with 11 bases aligning to TRBD1. The CDR3 is 15 residues long. J lost 5 bases, V lost 1 base, and 3 bases had no gene match. CDR1 is KGHSH, CDR2 LQKENI, per germline. The full variable domain, completed using reference TRBV18 and TRBJ1-1, is NAGVMQNPRHLVRRRGQEARLRCSPMKGHSHVYWYRQLPEEGLKFMVYLQKENIIDESGMPKERFSAEFPKEGPSILRIQQVVRGDSAAYFCASSPRGQGGTEAFFGQGTRLTVV.

V usage is TRBV10-3 and J usage is TRBJ1-5; D is perhaps TRBD1 (5 bases). CDR1 is ENHRY, CDR2 SYGVKD, per germline. This CDR3 region has 12 residues. V dropped 3 bases and J dropped 5 bases, with 5 bases sitting between them. This CDR3 is CAISDRDQPQHF. DNA for the CDR3: TGTGCCATCAGTGACAGGGATCAGCCCCAGCATTTT.

Points on this clone: The sample contains more than one DNA sequence encoding this CDR3. This chain connects TRBV19 to TRBJ2-2; maybe TRBD1 (5 bases). Trimming pared 1 base from V and 5 bases from J, leaving 11 bases between. Germline lookup yields CDR1 LNHDA and CDR2 SQIVND (reference sequence). The CDR3 contains 15 residues. For the CDR3, the DNA is TGTGCCAGTAGTATAGGACCAGGGAAGACCGGGGAGCTGTTTTTT. Its translation is CASSIGPGKTGELFF.

J is TRBJ1-2 and V is TRBV19; D unresolved. Trimming removed 4 bases from V and 4 bases from J, with 10 bases in between. Germline V CDR1 and CDR2: LNHDA, SQIVND (reference sequence). CDR3 size: 13 residues. The CDR3 DNA reads TGTGCCAGTAGTACTGCGGGCCCCTATGGCTACACCTTC. Encoded protein: CASSTAGPYGYTF.

The CDR3 protein is CAWSGGPIKAQHF. As DNA, the CDR3 is TGTGCCTGGAGCGGCGGCCCAATTAAGGCCCAGCATTTT. This chain connects TRBV30 to TRBJ1-5, with D unclear. This CDR3 has 13 amino acids. Germline CDR1 and CDR2: GTSNPN and SVGIG (reference sequence). Between the trimmed V and J ends, which lost 3 bases and 11 bases, there was a span of 17 bases.

V usage is TRBV4-2 and J usage is TRBJ2-1; 10 bases align to TRBD1. V lost 0 bases and J lost 2; bases outside the gene matches: 1. This CDR3 comprises 16 residues. Germline assignment: CDR1 LGHNA and CDR2 YNFKEQ. Here the CDR3 DNA reads TGTGCCAGCAGCCAAGAGGGGACAGGGGCCTACAATGAGCAGTTCTTC. Amino acid sequence: CASSQEGTGAYNEQFF.

The chain employs TRBV12-3 or TRBV12-4 and TRBJ1-2, with D possibly TRBD1 on 5 matching bases. The CDR3 runs to 11 residues. Trimming shortened V by 6 bases and J by 9 bases, and 11 bases separated the two germline ends. CDR3 bases: TGTGCCAGCAGGGAGACAGCGAGCTACACCTTC. Its translation is CASRETASYTF.

This clone was seen just once. This sequence joins TRBV10-2 and TRBJ1-2; D is possibly TRBD1 (6 bases). Trimming took off 4 bases at V and 1 base at J, with 7 bases between the two ends. Per the germline V gene, CDR1 is WSHSY and CDR2 is SAAADI. This CDR3 has 13 residues. The CDR3 protein is CASSVQGNYGYTF. The CDR3 DNA follows: TGCGCCAGCAGTGTACAGGGTAACTATGGCTACACCTTC.

The rearrangement uses TRBV4-1 and TRBJ2-7, with 13 bases aligning to TRBD2. V dropped 1 base and J dropped 2; count of bases not matched to a gene: 5. CDR1 is MGHRA and CDR2 is YSYEKL in the germline V gene. The CDR3 loop spans 17 amino acids. The CDR3 DNA follows: TGCGCCAGCAGCCAAGTGGGGGGACTAGCGGGGCCCTACGAGCAGTACTTC. Translated: CASSQVGGLAGPYEQYF.

This sequence joins TRBV5-4 and TRBJ2-7; 8 bases align to TRBD1. In germline, CDR1 is SGHNT, CDR2 YYREEE (reference sequence). The CDR3 has 13 residues. V lost 6 bases and J lost 2; bases outside the gene matches: 4. Here the CDR3 DNA reads TGTGCCAGCAAGGGACAGGACACCTACGAGCAGTACTTC. It yields the protein CASKGQDTYEQYF. The variable domain in full, completed from reference TRBV5-4 and TRBJ2-7, reads ETGVTQSPTHLIKTRGQQVTLRCSSQSGHNTVSWYQQALGQGPQFIFQYYREEENGRGNFPPRFSGLQFPNYSSELNVNALELDDSALYLCASKGQDTYEQYFGPGTRLTVT.

This sequence joins TRBV15 and TRBJ2-7; D not resolved. The CDR3 is 13 residues long. The germline V and J ends were trimmed by 7 bases and 3 bases, with 13 bases remaining between them. Germline V gene sequence: CDR1 LNHNV, CDR2 YYDKDF (reference sequence). The CDR3 loop reads CATTLQTHYEQYF. The CDR3 DNA reads TGTGCCACCACGCTTCAGACTCACTACGAGCAGTACTTC.

The CDR3, as DNA: TGCGCCAGCAGCCAAGATTCTCGGGTAGTTTCGGGGGAGCAGTACTTC. It is translated as CASSQDSRVVSGEQYF. The genes are TRBV4-1 and TRBJ2-7; TRBD2 might be the D (5 bases). V lost 0 bases and J 7 bases, leaving 19 bases between the germline ends. CDR1 and CDR2 (germline): MGHRA, YSYEKL. The CDR3 sequence is 16 residues long.

V usage is TRBV5-4 and J usage is TRBJ2-7; no firm D call. Trimming pared 2 bases from V and 3 bases from J, leaving 15 bases between. The CDR3 contains 15 residues. Per germline, CDR1 SGHNT and CDR2 YYREEE (reference sequence). This chain's CDR3 is CASSFPAEGGYEQYF. The CDR3 DNA reads as TGTGCCAGCAGCTTTCCCGCGGAAGGTGGCTACGAGCAGTACTTC.

This chain links TRBV27 with TRBJ2-1, with a tentative D call TRBD2 (6 bases). The V gene's germline CDR1 is MNHEY and CDR2 SMNVEV (reference sequence). The CDR3 has 14 residues. V lost 3 bases to trimming and J lost 5 bases, with 11 bases between them. CDR3: CASSFLARNNEQFF. For the CDR3, the DNA is TGTGCCAGCAGTTTCCTAGCGAGGAACAATGAGCAGTTCTTC.

This chain joins TRBV3-1 (or the pseudogene TRBV3-2) and TRBJ1-2; possibly TRBD1 for D (6 bases). V was pared by 1 base and J by 5 bases, with 8 bases between. This CDR3 has 13 amino acids. Per the germline V gene, CDR1 is LGHDT and CDR2 is YNNKEL (reference sequence). CDR3 sequence: CASSQAGDYGYTF. The CDR3 coding sequence is TGTGCCAGCAGCCAAGCAGGGGATTATGGCTACACCTTC.

The gene calls are TRBV27 and TRBJ2-2, with D perhaps matching TRBD1 (5 bases). The germline V gene encodes CDR1 MNHEY and CDR2 SMNVEV (reference sequence). Trimming left V 2 bases short and J 8 bases short, with 9 bases between. The CDR3 is made up of 13 amino acids. The CDR3 sequence: CASSLAQGGELFF. In DNA form, the CDR3 reads TGTGCCAGCAGTTTAGCCCAGGGTGGGGAGCTGTTTTTT.